What follows are 26 T cell receptor beta chains derived from one specimen sequenced in a study of shared clonotypes between healthy human individuals. Measured with immunoSEQ multiplex PCR; TCRdb has only the in-frame clones, and not every one. Seen here are over 2 million clones, 85% to 95% observed once, and the top ten hold approximately 0.39%. Sequencing was done on a sample of naive CD4+ T cells from PBMCs. Subset noted: CD45RA+ positively selected. The source is a man aged 18 to 30 in good health. Some clones in this sample may be carry-over from other donors' samples.

This rearrangement joins TRBV6-5 to TRBJ1-2; a weak D match, TRBD1 (6 bases). Germline-derived CDR1 and CDR2 are MNHEY and SVGAGI. The CDR3 is made up of 13 amino acids. Trimming stripped 1 base from V and 6 bases from J, with 9 bases between. In DNA form, the CDR3 reads TGTGCCAGCAGTTACTACAGGGCGAATGGCTACACCTTC. Translated, it gives CASSYYRANGYTF.

On this clone itself: This specimen includes other DNA sequences encoding the same CDR3. This rearrangement joins TRBV5-6 to TRBJ1-5, with a possible D match to TRBD1 (6 bases). CDR1 and CDR2 (germline): SGHDT, YYEEEE. CDR3 length: 16 residues. V lost 2 bases to trimming and J lost 2 bases, with 14 bases between them. This chain's CDR3 is CASSLGGLRGNQPQHF. CDR3 nucleotides: TGTGCCAGCAGCTTAGGGGGGCTAAGGGGCAATCAGCCCCAGCATTTT.

The chain has TRBV23-1 and TRBJ2-1, with TRBD2 identical over 9 bases. TRBV23-1 has ORF status, its function being uncertain. This CDR3 has 14 residues. With V trimmed by 6 bases and J by 8 bases, 8 bases remained unmatched. The CDR3 spells CASRPGLALDEQFF. For the CDR3, the DNA is TGCGCCAGCAGGCCGGGACTAGCTTTGGATGAGCAGTTCTTC.

The V and J genes are TRBV21-1 and TRBJ1-2; TRBD1, the D gene given by the table, was not confirmed from the DNA. TRBV21-1 is deemed a pseudogene. The CDR3 has 14 residues. This CDR3 reads CASILRHTDYGYTF. The CDR3 region has the DNA TGTGCCAGCATACTTCGACACACGGATTATGGCTACACCTTC.

The V and J genes are TRBV13 and TRBJ2-1; D ambiguous. The germline V and J ends were trimmed by 0 bases and 9 bases, with 18 bases remaining between them. This CDR3 spans 16 amino acids. Per germline, CDR1 PRHDT and CDR2 FYEKMQ (reference sequence). In DNA, the CDR3 is TGTGCCAGCAGCTTAGGAGGATTGATCTTTCAACCTGAGCAGTTCTTC. This sequence encodes CASSLGGLIFQPEQFF.

This clone occurred once. The chain joins TRBV28 to TRBJ1-5; perhaps TRBD1 as D (6 bases). Germline CDR1 MDHEN, CDR2 SYDVKM. Trimming took 6 bases from V and 6 from J, leaving 21 bases between them. The CDR3 spans 16 residues. In DNA form, the CDR3 reads TGTGCCAGCAGGAGAGAACAGGGAGATTTCTTTCAGCCCCAGCATTTT. Residues: CASRREQGDFFQPQHF.

Here the CDR3 reads CASSVRGANTEAFF. The CDR3 DNA is TGTGCCAGCAGTGTTCGGGGCGCGAACACTGAAGCTTTCTTT. The rearrangement joins TRBV2 to TRBJ1-1; D is perhaps TRBD1 (5 bases). V was shortened by 4 bases and J by 1 base, with 10 bases between the two germline ends. The CDR3 sequence is 14 residues long. CDR1 and CDR2 from the germline V gene are SNHLY and FYNNEI. The whole variable domain, remainder taken from reference TRBV2 and TRBJ1-1, is EPEVTQTPSHQVTQMGQEVILRCVPISNHLYFYWYRQILGQKVEFLVSFYNNEISEKSEIFDDQFSVERPDGSNFTLKIRSTKLEDSAMYFCASSVRGANTEAFFGQGTRLTVV.

The rearrangement links TRBV28 to TRBJ1-5, with D possibly being TRBD1 (6 bases). The V and J ends lost 7 bases and 2 bases respectively, with 15 bases between them. The germline gives CDR1 MDHEN, CDR2 SYDVKM. The CDR3 consists of 15 residues. CDR3 nucleotides: TGTGCCAGCACCTTCCCGGGGGCCGGCAATCAGCCCCAGCATTTT. Translating gives CASTFPGAGNQPQHF.

The rearrangement links TRBV25-1 to TRBJ2-6; the D gene is possibly TRBD2 (7 bases). V lost 8 bases, J lost 2 bases, and 16 bases lay in between. The CDR3 consists of 16 residues. Germline V gene data show CDR1 as MGHDK and CDR2 as SYGVNS. The CDR3 DNA reads TGTGCCAGCTCAAGGGGGGGAGGACCTGGGGCCAACGTCCTGACTTTC. Amino acid sequence: CASSRGGGPGANVLTF.

The chain employs TRBV28 and TRBJ1-5; weak D call: TRBD1 (5 bases). The CDR3 runs to 14 residues. V was clipped by 7 bases and J by 5 bases, with 15 bases between them. Germline V lookup: CDR1 MDHEN, CDR2 SYDVKM. The CDR3: CASTQGGAHQPQHF. The DNA for the CDR3 is TGTGCCAGCACCCAGGGAGGGGCGCATCAGCCCCAGCATTTT. The whole variable domain, filled in from reference TRBV28 and TRBJ1-5, reads DVKVTQSSRYLVKRTGEKVFLECVQDMDHENMFWYRQDPGLGLRLIYFSYDVKMKEKGDIPEGYSVSREKKERFSLILESASTNQTSMYLCASTQGGAHQPQHFGDGTRLSIL.

A word on this clone: Other DNA sequences in this specimen translate into the identical CDR3. The chain recombines TRBV7-2 with TRBJ2-7; possibly TRBD1 for D (6 bases). Germline CDR1 and CDR2: SGHTA and FQGNSA. This CDR3 comprises 14 residues. The V gene lost 5 bases and the J gene lost 0 bases, with 11 bases spanning the gap. The CDR3 spells CASSLDRFSYEQYF. DNA of the CDR3: TGTGCCAGCAGCCTGGACAGATTCTCCTACGAGCAGTACTTC.

The chain has TRBV19 and TRBJ1-1, with 11 nucleotides matching TRBD1. Germline V gene lookup returns CDR1 LNHDA and CDR2 SQIVND (reference sequence). Unmatched junction bases numbered 10, after V lost 6 bases and J lost 4 bases. The CDR3 has 16 amino acids. Written as DNA, the CDR3 is TGTGCCAGTAGCCTCCGAAGCGGGACAGGGGGCACTGAAGCTTTCTTT. Translating gives CASSLRSGTGGTEAFF.

The chain joins TRBV7-6 to TRBJ2-2; unclear D gene. CDR1 is SGHVS, CDR2 FNYEAQ, per germline. With 1 base removed from V and 6 bases from J, the gap between germline ends came to 12 bases. The CDR3 length is 15 residues. The CDR3 reads CASSLVTALAGELFF. The CDR3 region has the DNA TGTGCCAGCAGCTTAGTTACAGCCCTCGCCGGGGAGCTGTTTTTT.

The genes are TRBV28 and TRBJ2-5; TRBD1 might be the D (5 bases). V dropped 5 bases and J dropped 8 bases, with 15 bases sitting between them. The germline V gene has CDR1 MDHEN and CDR2 SYDVKM. This CDR3 contains 13 residues. CDR3 nucleotide sequence: TGTGCCAGCAGTAACACAGGCCTAAGAACCCAGTACTTC. This gives the protein CASSNTGLRTQYF.

CDR3 protein: CASSWGTAYEQYF. In DNA form, the CDR3 reads TGCGCCAGCAGCTGGGGGACTGCGTACGAGCAGTACTTC. The gene calls are TRBV5-1 and TRBJ2-7; D possibly corresponds to TRBD2 (6 bases). V was cut by 3 bases and J by 4 bases, with 11 bases left in between. This CDR3 region has 13 residues. Germline loops: CDR1 SGHRS, CDR2 YFSETQ.

This clone was picked up one time. The chain is built from TRBV5-1 and TRBJ1-2, with 12 positions matching TRBD1. Germline loops: CDR1 SGHRS, CDR2 YFSETQ. The junction had 13 bases not matched to a gene; V was cut back by 5 bases and J by 8 bases. CDR3 length: 16 amino acids. CDR3 sequence reads: CASRPGTGGTPEGYTF. The CDR3 DNA reads as TGCGCCAGCAGGCCCGGGACAGGGGGCACCCCGGAGGGCTACACCTTC.

The sample holds one count of this clone. The chain links TRBV5-5 to TRBJ2-7, with 8 bases lining up with TRBD2. The J segment lost 4 bases and the V segment lost 3 bases, leaving 12 bases of the junction unmatched. Germline loops: CDR1 SGHKS, CDR2 YYEKEE (reference sequence). The length of the CDR3 is 16 residues. The CDR3 nucleotides are TGTGCCAGCAGCTGGGGGAGCGGGGGCGCCGGGTACGAGCAGTACTTC. It translates to CASSWGSGGAGYEQYF.

Turning to this clone: The sample holds other DNA sequences that translate to the same CDR3. The chain has TRBV5-4 and TRBJ1-2; 8 positions match TRBD1. The V gene end was trimmed by 5 bases and the J gene end by 3 bases; junction bases not matched to a gene: 3. The CDR3 sequence is 13 residues long. Germline CDR1 reads SGHNT; CDR2 reads YYREEE (reference sequence). This CDR3 reads CASSPTGDYGYTF. The CDR3 DNA reads as TGTGCCAGCAGTCCGACAGGGGACTATGGCTACACCTTC.

The V call is TRBV7-9, the J call TRBJ2-4, with 8 bases identical to TRBD2. J was trimmed by 0 bases and V by 0 bases; bases with no gene match: 7. CDR1 is SEHNR and CDR2 is FQNEAQ in the germline V gene (reference sequence). This CDR3 spans 18 amino acids. In DNA form, the CDR3 reads TGTGCCAGCAGCTTAGCACTAGCGGAGACTATAGCCAAAAACATTCAGTACTTC. Translated, it gives CASSLALAETIAKNIQYF. The complete variable domain, with remaining parts taken from reference TRBV7-9 and TRBJ2-4, reads DTGVSQNPRHKITKRGQNVTFRCDPISEHNRLYWYRQTLGQGPEFLTYFQNEAQLEKSRLLSDRFSAERPKGSFSTLEIQRTEQGDSAMYLCASSLALAETIAKNIQYFGAGTRLSVL.

The chain couples TRBV7-2 to TRBJ2-3; D uncertain. Germline CDR1 and CDR2: SGHTA and FQGNSA. Trimming left V 1 base short and J 1 base short, with 12 bases between. CDR3 length: 16 amino acids. The CDR3 nucleotides are TGTGCCAGCAGCTTAGGCTCTACCTGGGGCACAGATACGCAGTATTTT. This gives the protein CASSLGSTWGTDTQYF.

About this clone itself: The DNA is left out, because the CDR3 cannot be placed on it with certainty; the CDR3 is given as TCRdb lists it. The chain uses TRBV28 and TRBJ2-1; the DNA was not used to check the table's D call, TRBD1. Germline CDR1 is MDHEN and CDR2 is SYDVKM. The CDR3 numbers 12 amino acids, ends counted. The CDR3 here is CASSFGAGALFF.

V and J are TRBV7-8 and TRBJ2-7, with D possibly matching TRBD1 (5 bases). The CDR3 contains 13 residues. Germline V gene data show CDR1 as SGHVS and CDR2 as FQNEAQ. The germline V and J ends were trimmed by 1 base and 5 bases, with 9 bases remaining between them. The CDR3 bases are TGTGCCAGCAGCTTAGACAGGACCCACGAGCAGTACTTC. This sequence encodes CASSLDRTHEQYF.

The J gene is TRBJ1-1, the V gene TRBV5-1, with no clear D. V gave up 1 base and J gave up 0 bases, with 13 bases separating them. This CDR3 contains 16 residues. The germline V gene encodes CDR1 SGHRS and CDR2 YFSETQ. The CDR3 here is CASSLIVGLMNTEAFF. For the CDR3, the DNA is TGCGCCAGCAGCTTGATTGTGGGGTTGATGAACACTGAAGCTTTCTTT.

V and J are TRBV4-1 and TRBJ2-6; D is possibly TRBD1 (6 bases). Between the trimmed V and J ends, which lost 2 bases and 1 base, there was a span of 9 bases. This CDR3 has 16 residues. CDR1 and CDR2 from the germline V gene are MGHRA and YSYEKL. The CDR3: CASSQNDRSGANVLTF. CDR3 nucleotides: TGCGCCAGCAGCCAAAATGACAGGTCTGGGGCCAACGTCCTGACTTTC.

This chain uses TRBV5-1 with TRBJ2-5, with 10 bases aligning to TRBD2. Germline CDR1 is SGHRS and CDR2 is YFSETQ. The V gene end was trimmed by 5 bases and the J gene end by 4 bases; junction bases not matched to a gene: 17. There are 18 residues in the CDR3. DNA of the CDR3: TGCGCCAGCAGGGAAGGGACTAGCGCTACACCTAATGGAGAGACCCAGTACTTC. Translated: CASREGTSATPNGETQYF.

The J gene is TRBJ2-7, the V gene TRBV11-2; 9 bases agree with TRBD1. The CDR3 runs 16 residues. With 1 base clipped from V and 6 bases from J, the junction kept 10 bases outside the gene matches. Germline V gene data show CDR1 as SGHAT and CDR2 as FQNNGV. CDR3 sequence: CASSLGRDRGGGEQYF. The DNA of the CDR3 is TGTGCCAGCAGCTTAGGGAGAGACAGGGGGGGTGGCGAGCAGTACTTC.